The 9 T cell receptor beta chains below come from one sample, sequenced in a study of cytomegalovirus exposure and HLA in healthy donors. 13 Jbeta primers and 60 Vbeta primers were used for the PCR. TCRdb's copy holds only in-frame clones and misses some; the assay was immunoSEQ multiplex PCR. The sample data list around 140,000 clones. Sequenced: PBMCs. Receptors originate from a middle-aged woman in good health and CMV-seropositive.

The rearrangement links TRBV28 to TRBJ2-1, with TRBD2 matching over 10 bases. CDR1 MDHEN and CDR2 SYDVKM come from the germline V gene. CDR3 size: 17 residues. Unmatched junction bases numbered 14, after V lost 5 bases and J lost 7 bases. In nucleotides, the CDR3 is TGTGCCAGCAGTCCCCGGGTAGCGGGAGGCCCTAGGAATGAGCAGTTCTTC. Protein product: CASSPRVAGGPRNEQFF.

V usage is TRBV7-6 and J usage is TRBJ1-2; 8 bases align to TRBD1. The CDR3 is 13 amino acids. The V and J ends lost 5 bases and 8 bases, in that order; junction bases with no gene match: 7. Germline CDR1 and CDR2: SGHVS and FNYEAQ. The CDR3 bases are TGTGCCAGCAGCCCCGGACAGGGTTCGGGCTACACCTTC. Translated, it gives CASSPGQGSGYTF.

The chain joins TRBV18 to TRBJ2-7; TRBD2 matches at 10 bases. Germline loops: CDR1 KGHSH, CDR2 LQKENI. The ends lost 6 bases at V and 4 bases at J; junction bases unmatched: 9. The CDR3 extends over 15 amino acids. This CDR3 reads CASSLLAGEFYEQYF. CDR3 DNA sequence: TGTGCCAGCTCCCTCCTAGCGGGAGAATTTTACGAGCAGTACTTC. Based on the CDR3 plus reference TRBV18 and TRBJ2-7, the full variable domain is NAGVMQNPRHLVRRRGQEARLRCSPMKGHSHVYWYRQLPEEGLKFMVYLQKENIIDESGMPKERFSAEFPKEGPSILRIQQVVRGDSAAYFCASSLLAGEFYEQYFGPGTRLTVT.

V gene TRBV11-2 combines with J gene TRBJ2-3; 9 nucleotides align to TRBD2. The CDR3 is 16 amino acids. Germline CDR1 is SGHAT and CDR2 is FQNNGV. Trimming removed 0 bases from V and 3 bases from J; junction bases left unmatched: 4. CDR3 coding DNA: TGTGCCAGCAGCTTAGAATTAGCGGGAGTTACAGATACGCAGTATTTT. Translating it yields CASSLELAGVTDTQYF.

The gene calls are TRBV6-6 and TRBJ2-3, with 9 bases matching TRBD1. CDR1 and CDR2 from the germline V gene are MNHNY and SVGAGI (reference sequence). The CDR3 covers 11 residues. V dropped 4 bases and J dropped 14; count of bases not matched to a gene: 4. The CDR3 region is CASSLGTGLYF. The CDR3 DNA sequence: TGTGCCAGCAGTTTGGGGACAGGGTTGTATTTT.

The chain couples TRBV2 to TRBJ2-5, with 7 bases that match TRBD1. V lost 8 bases, J lost 4 bases, and 7 bases stayed unmatched. The CDR3 is made up of 13 amino acids. Germline V gene lookup returns CDR1 SNHLY and CDR2 FYNNEI. The CDR3 reads CASRDSPRETQYF. Here the CDR3 DNA reads TGTGCCAGCCGGGACAGTCCTCGAGAGACCCAGTACTTC.

This chain joins TRBV7-3 and TRBJ2-7; 11 bases match TRBD1. In germline, CDR1 is SGHTA, CDR2 FQGTGA. The CDR3 length is 14 residues. Unmatched junction bases numbered 5, after V lost 4 bases and J lost 6 bases. DNA for the CDR3: TGTGCCAGCAGCTCGGGACAGGGGGTAACCGAGCAGTACTTC. Its translation: CASSSGQGVTEQYF.

The CDR3 reads CASSALGGETQYF. DNA for the CDR3: TGTGCCAGCAGCGCCCTCGGGGGTGAGACCCAGTACTTC. V usage is TRBV9 and J usage is TRBJ2-5, with a weak D call TRBD2 (6 bases). CDR1 is SGDLS, CDR2 YYNGEE, per germline. CDR3 size: 13 residues. Trimming left V 3 bases short and J 5 bases short, with 11 bases between.

The chain links TRBV10-1 to TRBJ2-7; D is uncertain. V shed 6 bases and J shed 5 bases, with 11 bases lying between them. The CDR3 length is 12 residues. Per germline, CDR1 WNHNN and CDR2 SYGVQD (reference sequence). As DNA, the CDR3 is TGCGCCAGCAGAGAATTGCAGAACGAGCAGTACTTC. Protein: CASRELQNEQYF.